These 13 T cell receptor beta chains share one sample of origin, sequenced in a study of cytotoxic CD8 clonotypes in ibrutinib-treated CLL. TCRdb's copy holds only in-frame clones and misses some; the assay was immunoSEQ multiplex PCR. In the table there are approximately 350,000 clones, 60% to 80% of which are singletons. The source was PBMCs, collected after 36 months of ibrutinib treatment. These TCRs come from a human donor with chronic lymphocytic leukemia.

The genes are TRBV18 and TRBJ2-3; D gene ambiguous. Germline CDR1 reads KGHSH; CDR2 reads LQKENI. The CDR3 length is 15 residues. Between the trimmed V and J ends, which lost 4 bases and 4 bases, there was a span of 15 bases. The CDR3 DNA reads TGTGCCAGCTCACAGAGGCAGAGCCCATCAGATACGCAGTATTTT. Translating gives CASSQRQSPSDTQYF. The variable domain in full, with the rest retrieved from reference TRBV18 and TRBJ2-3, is NAGVMQNPRHLVRRRGQEARLRCSPMKGHSHVYWYRQLPEEGLKFMVYLQKENIIDESGMPKERFSAEFPKEGPSILRIQQVVRGDSAAYFCASSQRQSPSDTQYFGPGTRLTVL.

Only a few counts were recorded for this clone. The CDR3, as DNA: TGTGCCAGCAGCTTTAGCGGGAGCACAGATACGCAGTATTTT. Protein: CASSFSGSTDTQYF. The rearrangement uses TRBV11-3 and TRBJ2-3; 7 positions agree with TRBD2. Looked up from germline, CDR1 is SGHNT and CDR2 is YENEEA. There are 14 residues in the CDR3. J lost 0 bases, V lost 3 bases, and 0 bases had no gene match.

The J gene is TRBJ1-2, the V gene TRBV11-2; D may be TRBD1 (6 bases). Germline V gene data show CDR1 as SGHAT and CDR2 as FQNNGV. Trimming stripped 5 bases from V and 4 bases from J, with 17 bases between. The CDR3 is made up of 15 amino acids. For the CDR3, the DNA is TGTGCCAGCAGCCCCTACAGGGCTCTAGCCTATGGCTACACCTTC. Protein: CASSPYRALAYGYTF.

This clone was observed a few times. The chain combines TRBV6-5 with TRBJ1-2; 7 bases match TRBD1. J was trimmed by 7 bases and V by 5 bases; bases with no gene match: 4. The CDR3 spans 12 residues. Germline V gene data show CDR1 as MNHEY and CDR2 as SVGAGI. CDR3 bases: TGTGCCAGCAGTAGGGGGCTGCTTGGCTACACCTTC. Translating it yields CASSRGLLGYTF.

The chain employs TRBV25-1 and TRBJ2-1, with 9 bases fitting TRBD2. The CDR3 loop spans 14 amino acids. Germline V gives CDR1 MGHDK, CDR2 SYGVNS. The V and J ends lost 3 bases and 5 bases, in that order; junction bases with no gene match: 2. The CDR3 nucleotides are TGTGCCAGCAGTGATAGCGGGGGAAACAATGAGCAGTTCTTC. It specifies CASSDSGGNNEQFF.

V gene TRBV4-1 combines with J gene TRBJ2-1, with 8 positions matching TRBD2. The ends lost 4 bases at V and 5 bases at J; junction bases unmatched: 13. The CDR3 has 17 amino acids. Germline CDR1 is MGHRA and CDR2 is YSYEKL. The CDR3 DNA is TGCGCCAGCAGCCGCATTCCAGTGGTAGCGGGAAACAATGAGCAGTTCTTC. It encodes CASSRIPVVAGNNEQFF.

CDR3 sequence reads: CASTSSGRATEQYF. Here the CDR3 DNA reads TGTGCCAGCACCTCTAGCGGGAGGGCGACCGAGCAGTACTTC. V is TRBV7-9 and J is TRBJ2-7; 12 bases match TRBD2. Germline V gives CDR1 SEHNR, CDR2 FQNEAQ (reference sequence). Unmatched junction bases numbered 7, after V lost 7 bases and J lost 6 bases. The CDR3 is made up of 14 amino acids.

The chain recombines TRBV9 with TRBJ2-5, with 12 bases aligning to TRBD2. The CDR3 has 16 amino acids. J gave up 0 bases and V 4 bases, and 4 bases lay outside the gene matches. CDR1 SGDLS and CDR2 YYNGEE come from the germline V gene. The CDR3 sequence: CASSTRTSGDQETQYF. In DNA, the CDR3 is TGTGCCAGCAGCACCCGGACTAGCGGGGACCAAGAGACCCAGTACTTC. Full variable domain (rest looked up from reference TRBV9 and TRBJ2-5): DSGVTQTPKHLITATGQRVTLRCSPRSGDLSVYWYQQSLDQGLQFLIQYYNGEERAKGNILERFSAQQFPDLHSELNLSSLELGDSALYFCASSTRTSGDQETQYFGPGTRLLVL.

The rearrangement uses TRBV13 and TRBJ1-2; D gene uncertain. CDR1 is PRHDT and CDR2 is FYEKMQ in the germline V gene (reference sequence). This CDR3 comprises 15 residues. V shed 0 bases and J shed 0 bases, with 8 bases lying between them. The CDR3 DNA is TGTGCCAGCAGCTTAGGTGGAATCGCTAACTATGGCTACACCTTC. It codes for CASSLGGIANYGYTF.

The CDR3 region has the DNA TGTGCCACCAGCAGGACAGGGAGGCAGGTAGATACGCAGTATTTT. This codes for CATSRTGRQVDTQYF. The chain couples TRBV15 to TRBJ2-3; D may be TRBD1 (7 bases). The germline V and J ends were trimmed by 3 bases and 5 bases, with 15 bases remaining between them. The CDR3 totals 15 residues. Germline CDR1 is LNHNV and CDR2 is YYDKDF (reference sequence).

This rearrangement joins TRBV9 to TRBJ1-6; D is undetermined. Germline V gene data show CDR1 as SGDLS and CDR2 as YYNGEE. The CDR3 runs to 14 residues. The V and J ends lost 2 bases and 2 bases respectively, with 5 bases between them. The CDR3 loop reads CASSVSPYNSPLHF. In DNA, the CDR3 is TGTGCCAGCAGCGTCTCGCCCTATAATTCACCCCTCCACTTT.

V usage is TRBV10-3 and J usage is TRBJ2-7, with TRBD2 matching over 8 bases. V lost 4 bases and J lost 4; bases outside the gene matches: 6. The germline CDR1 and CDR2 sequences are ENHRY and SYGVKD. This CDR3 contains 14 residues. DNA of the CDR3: TGTGCCATCAGTGCGTCCGCGGGAGGATACGAGCAGTACTTC. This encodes CAISASAGGYEQYF.

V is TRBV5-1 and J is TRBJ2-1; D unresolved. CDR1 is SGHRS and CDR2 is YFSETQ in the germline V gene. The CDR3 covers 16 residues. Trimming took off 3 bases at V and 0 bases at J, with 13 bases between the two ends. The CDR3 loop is CASSSPNKSSYNEQFF. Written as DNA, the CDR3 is TGCGCCAGCAGCTCCCCAAACAAAAGCTCCTACAATGAGCAGTTCTTC.